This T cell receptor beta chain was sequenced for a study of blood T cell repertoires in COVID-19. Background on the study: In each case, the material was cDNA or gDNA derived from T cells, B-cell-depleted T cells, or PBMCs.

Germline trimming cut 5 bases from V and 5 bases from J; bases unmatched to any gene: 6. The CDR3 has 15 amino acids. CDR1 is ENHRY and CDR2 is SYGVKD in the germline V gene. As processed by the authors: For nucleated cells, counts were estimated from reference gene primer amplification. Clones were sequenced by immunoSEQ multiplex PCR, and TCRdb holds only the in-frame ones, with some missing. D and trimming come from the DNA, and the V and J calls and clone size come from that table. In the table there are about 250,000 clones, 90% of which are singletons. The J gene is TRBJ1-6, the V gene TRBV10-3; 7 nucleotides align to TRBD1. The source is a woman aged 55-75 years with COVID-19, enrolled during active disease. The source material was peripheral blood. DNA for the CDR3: TGTGCCATCAGTACCAGGGGGTCGGATAATTCACCCCTCCACTTT. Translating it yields CAISTRGSDNSPLHF.